Listed below are T cell receptor beta chains from one sample, sequenced in a study of sequential checkpoint blockade in melanoma. Sequenced by immunoSEQ multiplex PCR; TCRdb stores in-frame clones only, minus some. The repertoire consists of more than 10,000 clones, with approximately 79% occurring once and the leading ten covering about 47%. This specimen was CD8+ T cells sorted from blood (inferred from file names), taken from a patient given nivolumab and ipilimumab in sequence. These receptors all stem from a human patient with melanoma. Some clones in this sample may be carry-over from other donors' samples. Each CDR3 is given without its conserved first and last residue. The order of the fields is V gene, J gene, CDR3 protein.

>TRBV2|TRBJ2-3
ASRETSGGADTQY
>TRBV6-5|TRBJ2-7
ASSYSRRNEQY
>TRBV7-2|TRBJ1-5
ASSLGWGGYSNQPQH
>TRBV27|TRBJ2-7
ASSPRLASYEQY
>TRBV7-2|TRBJ2-5
ASSLGGGRLETQY
>TRBV7-9|TRBJ1-1
ASSWTGVGDTEAF
>TRBV5-1|TRBJ2-1
ASSLHSGGRYNEQF
>TRBV2|TRBJ2-5
ASSDELAKQETQY
>TRBV12-5|TRBJ1-2
ASDTGLGYT
>TRBV5-5|TRBJ2-3
ATRVGRTPADTQY
>TRBV7-9|TRBJ2-7
ASGDVGARYEQY
>TRBV19|TRBJ2-7
ASSGQGPYEQY
>TRBV9|TRBJ2-3
ASSVDLAGGTDTQY
>TRBV7-2|TRBJ2-7
ASSAGLVIYEQY
>TRBV27|TRBJ2-1
ASSSGTSGYNEQF
>TRBV15|TRBJ1-6
ATSKEGDYNSPLH
>TRBV7-8|TRBJ2-2
ASSLFPPQFTSGKNTGELF
>TRBV6-1|TRBJ2-1
ASSVETGPYNEQF
>TRBV7-8|TRBJ2-1
ASRRTSGGGINEQF
>TRBV27|TRBJ2-7
ASSLLAGAYEQY
>TRBV12-5|TRBJ1-1
ASAPSTVTEAF
>TRBV7-3|TRBJ1-1
ASSPSLGGGTEAF
>TRBV7-9|TRBJ2-7
ASSLTLGEQY
>TRBV11-3|TRBJ2-3
ASSLPGLAGTDTQY
>TRBV9|TRBJ2-7
ASSVAPGGYEQY
>TRBV9|TRBJ1-1
ASSVGGSSTEAF
>TRBV4-3|TRBJ1-1
ASSHGGAEAF
>TRBV7-2|TRBJ1-1
ASSPARGPYTEAF
>TRBV19|TRBJ1-1
ASTPTGSGNTEAF
>TRBV6-1|TRBJ2-7
ASTGTGLYEQY
>TRBV4-3|TRBJ1-6
ASSPTMTGWNSPLH
>TRBV7-2|TRBJ2-3
ASSLGPRTDTQY
>TRBV9|TRBJ1-3
ASSVSLARPGNTIY
>TRBV7-7|TRBJ2-5
ASSPESRGETQY
>TRBV4-1|TRBJ1-5
ASSQDIRGHQPQH
>TRBV2|TRBJ1-5
ASSDRGGNQPQH
>TRBV4-1|TRBJ2-7
ASSPGTGAYEQY
>TRBV7-9|TRBJ1-4
ASSRPQAGNEKLF
>TRBV2|TRBJ2-7
ASGFTDRTYEQY
>TRBV7-9|TRBJ2-2
ASSLAKAGANTGELF
>TRBV15|TRBJ2-6
ATSSDRGTGANVLT
>TRBV9|TRBJ2-7
ASSEREGRIYEQY
>TRBV5-3|TRBJ2-7
ARSLEYHRFSYEQY
>TRBV27|TRBJ1-2
ASSLSRTNGYT
>TRBV27|TRBJ2-5
ASSLFGLAGGGRETQY
>TRBV5-1|TRBJ2-7
ASSAGQGPYEQY